This T cell receptor beta chain was recovered during a study of blood T cell repertoires in COVID-19. The overall study: Samples came from the United States, Italy and Spain, spanning acute and convalescent COVID-19. Sources were T cells, B-cell-depleted T cells, or PBMCs; the material itself was cDNA or gDNA.

The V gene end was trimmed by 2 bases and the J gene end by 3 bases; junction bases not matched to a gene: 4. The germline V gene encodes CDR1 SGHRS and CDR2 YFSETQ. This CDR3 is built from 15 residues. Measured with immunoSEQ multiplex PCR; TCRdb has only the in-frame clones, and not every one. The data contain hundreds of thousands of clones, about 82% of them seen just once; the ten biggest clones take up about 5.1%. V usage is TRBV5-1 and J usage is TRBJ1-1; TRBD1 aligns across 10 bases. The specimen was peripheral blood. The source of this sequence is a man aged 45-60 years with active or convalescent COVID-19. The CDR3 DNA follows: TGCGCCAGCAGCTTATTTGGGACAGGGGACACTGAAGCTTTCTTT. The encoded protein is CASSLFGTGDTEAFF.